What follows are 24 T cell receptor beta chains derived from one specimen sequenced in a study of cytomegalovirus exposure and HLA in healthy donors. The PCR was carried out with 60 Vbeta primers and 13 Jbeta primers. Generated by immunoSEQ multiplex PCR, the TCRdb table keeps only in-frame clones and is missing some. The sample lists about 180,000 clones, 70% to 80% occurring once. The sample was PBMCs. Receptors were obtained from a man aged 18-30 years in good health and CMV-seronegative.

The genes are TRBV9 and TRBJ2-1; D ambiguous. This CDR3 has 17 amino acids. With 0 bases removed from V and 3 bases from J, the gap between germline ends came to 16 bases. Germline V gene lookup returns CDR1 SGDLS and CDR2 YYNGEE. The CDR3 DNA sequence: TGTGCCAGCAGCGTAGCAGGATCGACGTATAACTACAATGAGCAGTTCTTC. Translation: CASSVAGSTYNYNEQFF.

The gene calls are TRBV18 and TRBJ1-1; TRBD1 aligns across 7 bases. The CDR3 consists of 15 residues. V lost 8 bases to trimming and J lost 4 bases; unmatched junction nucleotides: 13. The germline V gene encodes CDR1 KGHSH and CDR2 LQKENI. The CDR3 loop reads CASAKAGQPFTEAFF. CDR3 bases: TGTGCCAGCGCCAAGGCGGGACAGCCATTCACTGAAGCTTTCTTT.

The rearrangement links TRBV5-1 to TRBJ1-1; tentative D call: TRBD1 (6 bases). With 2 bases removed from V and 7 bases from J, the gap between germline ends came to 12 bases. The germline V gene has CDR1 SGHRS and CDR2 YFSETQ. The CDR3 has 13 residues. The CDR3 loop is CASSFQGKGEAFF. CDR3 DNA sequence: TGCGCCAGCAGCTTCCAGGGGAAAGGTGAAGCTTTCTTT.

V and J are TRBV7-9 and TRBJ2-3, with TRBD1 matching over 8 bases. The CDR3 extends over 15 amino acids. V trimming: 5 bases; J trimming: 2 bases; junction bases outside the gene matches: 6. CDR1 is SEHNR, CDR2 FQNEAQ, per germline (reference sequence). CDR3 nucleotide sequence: TGTGCCAGCAGCGCCGACAGGGGATACACAGATACGCAGTATTTT. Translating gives CASSADRGYTDTQYF.

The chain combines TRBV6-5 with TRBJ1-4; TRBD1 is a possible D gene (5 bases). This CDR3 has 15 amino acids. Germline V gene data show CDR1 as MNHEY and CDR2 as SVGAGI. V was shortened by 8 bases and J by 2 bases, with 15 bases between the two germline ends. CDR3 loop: CASGARAVTNEKLFF. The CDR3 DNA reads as TGTGCCAGCGGGGCCAGGGCTGTCACTAATGAAAAACTGTTTTTT.

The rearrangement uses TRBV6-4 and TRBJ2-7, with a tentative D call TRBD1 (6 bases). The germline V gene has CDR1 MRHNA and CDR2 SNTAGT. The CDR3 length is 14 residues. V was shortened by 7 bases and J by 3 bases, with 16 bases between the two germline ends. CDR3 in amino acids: CASKSTGNSYEQYF. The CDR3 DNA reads TGTGCCAGCAAATCGACAGGTAACAGCTACGAGCAGTACTTC.

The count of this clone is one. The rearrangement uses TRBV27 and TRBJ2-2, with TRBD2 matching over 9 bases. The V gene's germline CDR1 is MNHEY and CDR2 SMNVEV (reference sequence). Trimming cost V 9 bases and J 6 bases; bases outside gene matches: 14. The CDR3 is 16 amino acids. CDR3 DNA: TGTGCCAGTACCGCTGTAGCGGGAGAGGTCCCCGGGGAGCTGTTTTTT. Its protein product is CASTAVAGEVPGELFF.

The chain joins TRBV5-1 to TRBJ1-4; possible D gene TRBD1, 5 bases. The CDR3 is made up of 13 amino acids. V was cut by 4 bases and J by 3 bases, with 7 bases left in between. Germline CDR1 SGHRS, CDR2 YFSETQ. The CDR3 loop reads CASSRTPNEKLFF. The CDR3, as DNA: TGCGCCAGCAGCCGGACACCTAATGAAAAACTGTTTTTT.

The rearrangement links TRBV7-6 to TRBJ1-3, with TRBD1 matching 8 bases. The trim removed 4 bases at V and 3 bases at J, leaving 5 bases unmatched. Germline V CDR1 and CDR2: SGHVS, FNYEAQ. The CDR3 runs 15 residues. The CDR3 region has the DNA TGTGCCAGCAGCTCGACAGGGGTTGGTGGAAACACCATATATTTT. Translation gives CASSSTGVGGNTIYF.

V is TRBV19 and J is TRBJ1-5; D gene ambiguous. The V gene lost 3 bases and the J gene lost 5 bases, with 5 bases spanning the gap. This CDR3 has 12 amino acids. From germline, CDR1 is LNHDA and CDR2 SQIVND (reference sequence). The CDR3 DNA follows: TGTGCCAGTAGTATCGTAGATCAGCCCCAGCATTTT. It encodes CASSIVDQPQHF.

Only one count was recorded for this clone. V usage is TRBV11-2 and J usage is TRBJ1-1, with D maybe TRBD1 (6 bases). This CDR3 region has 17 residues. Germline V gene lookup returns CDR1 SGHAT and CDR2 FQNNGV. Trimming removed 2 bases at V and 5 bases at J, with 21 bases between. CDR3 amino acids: CASSLRGIQGIRTEAFF. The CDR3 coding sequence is TGTGCCAGCAGCTTACGAGGAATACAGGGAATAAGAACTGAAGCTTTCTTT.

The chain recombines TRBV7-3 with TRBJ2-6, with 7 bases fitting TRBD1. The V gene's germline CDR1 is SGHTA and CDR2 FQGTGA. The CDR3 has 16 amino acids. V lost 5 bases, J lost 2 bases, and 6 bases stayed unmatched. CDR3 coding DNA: TGTGCCAGCAGCCGTAGGGGGCGGGCTGGGGCCAACGTCCTGACTTTC. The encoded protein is CASSRRGRAGANVLTF.

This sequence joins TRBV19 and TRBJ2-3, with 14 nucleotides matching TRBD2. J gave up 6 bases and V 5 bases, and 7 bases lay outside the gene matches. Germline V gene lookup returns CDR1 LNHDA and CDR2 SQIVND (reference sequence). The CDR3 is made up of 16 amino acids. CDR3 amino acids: CASSLTSGGAMDTQYF. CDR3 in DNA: TGTGCCAGTAGTCTGACTAGCGGGGGGGCTATGGATACGCAGTATTTT.

The CDR3, as DNA: TGCGCCAGCAGTGAGTCGAGCAGGGGGCTTGGCTACACCTTC. It specifies CASSESSRGLGYTF. This rearrangement joins TRBV10-2 to TRBJ1-2; 8 bases align to TRBD1. Germline V gene lookup returns CDR1 WSHSY and CDR2 SAAADI. The CDR3 has 14 amino acids. The V and J ends lost 0 bases and 7 bases, in that order; junction bases with no gene match: 4.

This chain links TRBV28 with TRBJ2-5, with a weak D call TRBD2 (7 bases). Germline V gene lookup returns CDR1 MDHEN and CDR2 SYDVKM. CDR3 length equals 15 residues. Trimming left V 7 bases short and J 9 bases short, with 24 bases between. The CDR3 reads CASTPWAGAPQAQYF. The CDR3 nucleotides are TGTGCCAGCACCCCCTGGGCGGGGGCCCCCCAGGCCCAGTACTTC.

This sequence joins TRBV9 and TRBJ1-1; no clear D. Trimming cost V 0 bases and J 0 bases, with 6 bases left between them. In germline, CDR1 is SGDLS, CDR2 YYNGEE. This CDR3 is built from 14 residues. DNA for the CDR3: TGTGCCAGCAGCGTAGCTCACATGAACACTGAAGCTTTCTTT. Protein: CASSVAHMNTEAFF.

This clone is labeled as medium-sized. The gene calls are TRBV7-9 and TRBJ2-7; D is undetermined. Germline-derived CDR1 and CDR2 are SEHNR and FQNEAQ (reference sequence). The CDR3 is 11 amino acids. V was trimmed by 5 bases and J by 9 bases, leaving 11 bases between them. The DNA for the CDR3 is TGTGCCAGCAGCCTGCCCCCGGGGCAGTACTTC. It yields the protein CASSLPPGQYF. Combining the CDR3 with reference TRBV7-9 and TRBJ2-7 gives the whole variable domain DTGVSQNPRHKITKRGQNVTFRCDPISEHNRLYWYRQTLGQGPEFLTYFQNEAQLEKSRLLSDRFSAERPKGSFSTLEIQRTEQGDSAMYLCASSLPPGQYFGPGTRLTVT.

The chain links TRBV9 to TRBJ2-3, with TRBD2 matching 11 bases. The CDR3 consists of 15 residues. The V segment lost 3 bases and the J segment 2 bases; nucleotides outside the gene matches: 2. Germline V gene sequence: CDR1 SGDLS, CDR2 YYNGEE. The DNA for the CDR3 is TGTGCCAGCAGCGCGACTAGCGGGGCCACAGATACGCAGTATTTT. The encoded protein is CASSATSGATDTQYF.

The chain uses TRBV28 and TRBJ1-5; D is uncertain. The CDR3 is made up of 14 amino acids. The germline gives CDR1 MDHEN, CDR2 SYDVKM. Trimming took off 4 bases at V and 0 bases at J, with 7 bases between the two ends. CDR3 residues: CASSWRVSNQPQHF. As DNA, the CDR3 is TGTGCCAGCAGTTGGAGGGTTAGCAATCAGCCCCAGCATTTT. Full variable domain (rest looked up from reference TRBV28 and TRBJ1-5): DVKVTQSSRYLVKRTGEKVFLECVQDMDHENMFWYRQDPGLGLRLIYFSYDVKMKEKGDIPEGYSVSREKKERFSLILESASTNQTSMYLCASSWRVSNQPQHFGDGTRLSIL.

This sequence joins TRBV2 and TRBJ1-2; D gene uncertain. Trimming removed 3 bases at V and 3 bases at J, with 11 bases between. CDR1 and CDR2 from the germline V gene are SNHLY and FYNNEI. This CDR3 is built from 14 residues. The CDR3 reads CASSEGRLDYGYTF. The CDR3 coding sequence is TGTGCCAGCAGTGAGGGCAGGCTTGACTATGGCTACACCTTC.

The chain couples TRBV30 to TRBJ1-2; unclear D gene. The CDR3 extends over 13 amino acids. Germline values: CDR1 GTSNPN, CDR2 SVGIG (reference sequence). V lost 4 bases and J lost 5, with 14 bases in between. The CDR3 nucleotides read TGTGCCTGGACCCTCGGAGGGCGGTATGGCTACACCTTC. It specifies CAWTLGGRYGYTF.

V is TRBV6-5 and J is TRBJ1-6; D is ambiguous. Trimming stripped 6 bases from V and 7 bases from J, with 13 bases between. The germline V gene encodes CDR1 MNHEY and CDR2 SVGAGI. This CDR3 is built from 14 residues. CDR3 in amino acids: CASSRIRTNSPLHF. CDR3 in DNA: TGTGCCAGCAGCCGAATTCGCACAAATTCACCCCTCCACTTT.

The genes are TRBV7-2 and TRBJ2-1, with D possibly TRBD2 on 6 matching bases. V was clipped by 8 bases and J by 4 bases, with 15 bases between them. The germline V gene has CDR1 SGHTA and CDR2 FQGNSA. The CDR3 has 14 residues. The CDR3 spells CASLTGRDYNEQFF. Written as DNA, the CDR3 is TGTGCCAGCCTTACCGGGAGAGATTACAATGAGCAGTTCTTC.

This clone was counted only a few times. In nucleotides, the CDR3 is TGCGCCACAACGGGTAGCCCCTACAATGAGCAGTTCTTC. It encodes CATTGSPYNEQFF. This chain uses TRBV10-2 with TRBJ2-1; D unresolved. V was trimmed by 10 bases and J by 2 bases, leaving 12 bases between them. The CDR3 totals 13 residues. Germline CDR1 WSHSY, CDR2 SAAADI.